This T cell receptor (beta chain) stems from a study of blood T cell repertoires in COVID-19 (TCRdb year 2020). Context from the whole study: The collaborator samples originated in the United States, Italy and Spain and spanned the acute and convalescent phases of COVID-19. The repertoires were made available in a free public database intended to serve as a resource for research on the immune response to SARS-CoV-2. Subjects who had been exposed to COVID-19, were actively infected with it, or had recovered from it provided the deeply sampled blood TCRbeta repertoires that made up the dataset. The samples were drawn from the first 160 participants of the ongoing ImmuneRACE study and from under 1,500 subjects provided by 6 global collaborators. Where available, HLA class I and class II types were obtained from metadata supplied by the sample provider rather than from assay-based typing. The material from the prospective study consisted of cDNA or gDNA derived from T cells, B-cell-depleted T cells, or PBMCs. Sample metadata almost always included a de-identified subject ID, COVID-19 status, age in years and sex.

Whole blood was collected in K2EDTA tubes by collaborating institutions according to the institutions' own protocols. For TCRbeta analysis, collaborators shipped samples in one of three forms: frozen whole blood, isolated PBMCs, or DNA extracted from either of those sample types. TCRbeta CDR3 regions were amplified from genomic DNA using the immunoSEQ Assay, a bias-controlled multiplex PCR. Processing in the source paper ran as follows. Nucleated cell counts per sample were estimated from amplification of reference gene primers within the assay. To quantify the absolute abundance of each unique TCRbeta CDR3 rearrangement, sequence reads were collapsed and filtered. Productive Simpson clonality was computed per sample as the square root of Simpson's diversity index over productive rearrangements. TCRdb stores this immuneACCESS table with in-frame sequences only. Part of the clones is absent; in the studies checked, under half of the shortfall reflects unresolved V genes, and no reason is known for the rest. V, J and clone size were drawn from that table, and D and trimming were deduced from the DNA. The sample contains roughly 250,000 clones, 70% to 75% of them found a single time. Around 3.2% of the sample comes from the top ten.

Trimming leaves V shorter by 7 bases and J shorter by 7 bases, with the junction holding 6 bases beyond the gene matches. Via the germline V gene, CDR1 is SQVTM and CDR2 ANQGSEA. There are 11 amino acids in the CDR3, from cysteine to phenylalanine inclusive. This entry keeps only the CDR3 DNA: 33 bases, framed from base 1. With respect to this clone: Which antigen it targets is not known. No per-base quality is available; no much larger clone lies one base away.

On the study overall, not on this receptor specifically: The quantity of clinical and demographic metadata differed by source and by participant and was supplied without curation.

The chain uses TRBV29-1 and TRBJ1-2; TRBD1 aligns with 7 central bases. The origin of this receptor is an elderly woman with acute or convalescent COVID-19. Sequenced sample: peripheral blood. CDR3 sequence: CSEQTGLGYTF. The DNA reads TGCAGCGAACAGACAGGGCTTGGCTACACCTTC.